This T cell receptor (beta chain) was sequenced in a study of shared clonotypes between healthy human individuals. This clone was recorded only once. No antigen is known for it. Genomic DNA of every subset was divided equally among multiple immunoSEQ plates. The assay was immunoSEQ multiplex PCR, and TCRdb's table has in-frame clones only and misses some. Among about 2.4 million clones, approximately 94% were seen once, and the ten largest hold around 0.14%. Naive CD4+ cells were CD45RA-selected; the remaining cells were memory. Study-level results: Memory subsets generally showed smaller estimated richness than naive subsets did. The sharing of about 5% of naive CD4 clonotypes was seen across several donors.

Sequenced input: naive CD4+ T cells sorted from blood. Sample subset: CD45RA+ positively selected. The sequence was obtained from a man aged 18 to 30 in good health.

The CDR3 DNA follows: TGTGCCAGCAGCCAATCAGGGGTAAACTTTCGTTTGCACACTGAAGCTTTCTTT. It codes for CASSQSGVNFRLHTEAFF. V gene TRBV14 combines with J gene TRBJ1-1; a weak D match, TRBD1 (6 bases). Germline V gene data show CDR1 as SGHDN and CDR2 as FVKESK. CDR3 length: 18 amino acids. Trimming stripped 2 bases from V and 3 bases from J, with 22 bases between.